A selection of T cell receptor beta chains follows, all from one sample in a study of OX40 agonist ivuxolimab in advanced cancers. Method: immunoSEQ multiplex PCR; TCRdb's copy keeps in-frame clones and lacks some. Of around 19,000 clones detected, roughly 70% appear once; the ten largest clones hold more than 25%. Specimen: CD4+ or CD8+ T cells sorted from blood, collected in a trial of the OX40 agonist ivuxolimab. Receptors originate from an adult with an advanced solid tumor such as melanoma, head and neck, liver or kidney cancer. Both conserved end residues are part of each CDR3. The D gene is left open where the match is weak. Expanded clones get a size class; other rows say once, few or many, or leave the size out.

j_call clone_size v_call d_call cdr3_aa cdr3_nt
TRBJ2-3 - TRBV7-9 TRBD1 CASSSTGGLYTTDTQYF TGTGCCAGCAGCTCGACAGGGGGCCTCTATACCACAGATACGCAGTATTTT
TRBJ2-7 - TRBV10-1 TRBD1 CASSESGQGAREQYF TGCGCCAGCAGTGAGTCCGGACAGGGGGCACGGGAGCAGTACTTC
TRBJ2-7 - TRBV6-5 - CASSYKQSYEQYF TGTGCCAGCAGTTACAAGCAGAGCTACGAGCAGTACTTC
TRBJ1-2 - TRBV15 - CATSPDRNYGYTF TGTGCCACCAGCCCGGACAGAAACTATGGCTACACCTTC
TRBJ2-1 - TRBV19 TRBD1 CASSPRTGSSYNEQFF TGTGCCAGTAGTCCGCGGACAGGGAGTTCCTACAATGAGCAGTTCTTC
TRBJ2-7 - TRBV29-1 - CSVQTASDYEQYF TGCAGCGTTCAGACAGCCTCCGACTACGAGCAGTACTTC
TRBJ2-6 - TRBV28 TRBD1 CASSFRGQGVDSGANVLTF TGTGCCAGCAGTTTTCGAGGGCAGGGGGTTGACTCTGGGGCCAACGTCCTGACTTTC
TRBJ2-1 once TRBV19 - CASSKVDNEQFF TGTGCCAGTAGTAAGGTGGACAATGAGCAGTTCTTC
TRBJ2-7 - TRBV13 TRBD1 CASSFGQGVNEQYF TGTGCCAGCAGCTTCGGACAGGGGGTCAACGAGCAGTACTTC
TRBJ1-1 - TRBV28 - CASSALGNTEAFF TGTGCCAGCAGTGCGCTGGGCAACACTGAAGCTTTCTTT
TRBJ2-2 - TRBV5-5 - CASSLWSLGTNTGELFF TGTGCCAGCAGCTTGTGGTCTTTAGGGACGAACACCGGGGAGCTGTTTTTT
TRBJ2-3 - TRBV4-2 - CASSQDAVLRFADTQYF TGTGCCAGCAGCCAAGATGCAGTCCTTCGGTTTGCAGATACGCAGTATTTT
TRBJ1-1 - TRBV10-3 - CAISETPPGNTEAFF TGTGCCATCAGTGAGACCCCCCCAGGGAACACTGAAGCTTTCTTT
TRBJ1-4 - TRBV7-9 - CASSLLESGDEKLFF TGTGCCAGCAGCTTACTCGAGTCTGGGGATGAAAAACTGTTTTTT
TRBJ2-5 - TRBV5-4 - CASSLVTQETQYF TGTGCCAGCAGCTTGGTCACCCAAGAGACCCAGTACTTC
TRBJ1-1 - TRBV28 - CASSLGLGGDTEAFF TGTGCCAGCAGTTTAGGGCTCGGCGGGGACACTGAAGCTTTCTTT
TRBJ2-1 - TRBV28 - CASSLRVGLYNEQFF TGTGCCAGCAGTTTAAGGGTAGGACTCTACAATGAGCAGTTCTTC
TRBJ1-1 few TRBV6-5 TRBD1 CASSLPGGGTEAFF TGTGCCAGCAGTCTTCCAGGGGGCGGCACTGAAGCTTTCTTT
TRBJ2-1 - TRBV7-9 - CASSFPSQGNDNEQFF TGTGCCAGCAGCTTCCCAAGTCAGGGTAACGACAATGAGCAGTTCTTC
TRBJ2-5 - TRBV7-6 - CASSLFPGNQETQYF TGTGCCAGCAGCTTATTTCCGGGGAACCAAGAGACCCAGTACTTC
TRBJ1-2 - TRBV4-1 - CASSQDLRGMNYGYTF TGCGCCAGCAGCCAAGATCTTAGGGGAATGAACTATGGCTACACCTTC
TRBJ1-2 - TRBV2 - CASSPGSNYGYTF TGTGCCAGCAGTCCAGGTTCTAACTATGGCTACACCTTC
TRBJ1-2 - TRBV9 - CASSGSQNYGYTF TGTGCCAGCAGCGGCTCACAGAACTATGGCTACACCTTC
TRBJ2-1 - TRBV4-1 TRBD2 CASSQERTSGYNEQFF TGCGCCAGCAGCCAAGAAAGAACTAGCGGATACAATGAGCAGTTCTTC
TRBJ2-1 once TRBV7-3 TRBD1 CASSSAGGIHNEQFF TGTGCCAGCAGCTCTGCAGGGGGTATCCACAATGAGCAGTTCTTC
TRBJ2-1 - TRBV2 - CASSPGPGFIPVYNEQFF TGTGCCAGCAGTCCGGGACCGGGCTTTATTCCCGTATACAATGAGCAGTTCTTC
TRBJ1-6 few TRBV28 TRBD1 CASSRTGGNSPLHF TGTGCCAGCAGTCGGACAGGGGGCAATTCACCCCTCCACTTT
TRBJ2-7 once TRBV29-1 TRBD2 CSVDVGLAGRSYEQYF TGCAGCGTTGACGTAGGGCTAGCGGGACGTTCCTACGAGCAGTACTTC
TRBJ2-7 - TRBV6-1 - CASSEAGIGIYEQYF TGTGCCAGCAGTGAAGCGGGGATTGGGATCTACGAGCAGTACTTC
TRBJ2-7 - TRBV6-5 - CASSYGGTYEQYF TGTGCCAGCAGTTACGGGGGGACCTACGAGCAGTACTTC
TRBJ2-6 once TRBV29-1 - CSVEEQVSGANVLTF TGCAGCGTTGAGGAACAGGTCTCTGGGGCCAACGTCCTGACTTTC
TRBJ2-2 - TRBV15 - CATSRDFAGVEGTGELFF TGTGCCACCAGCAGAGATTTCGCAGGGGTGGAGGGCACCGGGGAGCTGTTTTTT
TRBJ2-7 - TRBV5-4 TRBD1 CASSTGDRGHEQYF TGTGCCAGCAGCACCGGGGACAGGGGGCACGAGCAGTACTTC
TRBJ2-2 - TRBV7-8 - CASKYWAGVYTGELFF TGTGCCAGCAAATACTGGGCAGGGGTTTACACCGGGGAGCTGTTTTTT
TRBJ2-7 - TRBV7-2 TRBD1 CASSSGQGGPYEQYF TGTGCCAGCAGCTCGGGACAGGGGGGACCCTACGAGCAGTACTTC
TRBJ1-1 - TRBV15 - CATSIVLEDTEAFF TGTGCCACCAGTATCGTCCTCGAGGACACTGAAGCTTTCTTT
TRBJ2-7 - TRBV7-7 - CASSLGHTYEQYF TGTGCTAGCAGCTTAGGGCACACCTACGAGCAGTACTTC
TRBJ1-1 - TRBV9 TRBD1 CASSSGQGTTEAFF TGTGCCAGCAGCTCGGGACAGGGAACCACTGAAGCTTTCTTT
TRBJ2-1 once TRBV15 - CATSPGTVMNEQFF TGTGCCACCAGCCCCGGGACTGTTATGAATGAGCAGTTCTTC
TRBJ2-7 - TRBV2 - CASRGRLGYEQYF TGTGCCAGCAGGGGCCGGTTGGGATACGAGCAGTACTTC
TRBJ1-1 - TRBV2 - CASSEALPGTEAFF TGTGCCAGCAGTGAAGCGCTCCCAGGAACTGAAGCTTTCTTT
TRBJ2-3 - TRBV19 TRBD1 CATRTKWTGGTDTQYF TGTGCCACCCGCACTAAGTGGACAGGGGGCACAGATACGCAGTATTTT
TRBJ2-5 - TRBV7-6 - CASSLAEGLETQYF TGTGCCAGCAGCTTAGCAGAGGGACTAGAGACCCAGTACTTC
TRBJ2-5 few TRBV30 TRBD2 CAWSGFLREGRETQYF TGTGCCTGGAGTGGTTTCTTGCGGGAGGGCCGGGAGACCCAGTACTTC
TRBJ2-1 - TRBV13 TRBD2 CASSLRGALAEVDEQFF TGTGCCAGCAGCTTAAGGGGAGCACTAGCGGAGGTAGATGAGCAGTTCTTC
TRBJ2-5 - TRBV5-1 TRBD2 CASSLVSSGSGLETQYF TGCGCCAGCAGCTTGGTGTCTAGCGGGAGCGGATTGGAGACCCAGTACTTC